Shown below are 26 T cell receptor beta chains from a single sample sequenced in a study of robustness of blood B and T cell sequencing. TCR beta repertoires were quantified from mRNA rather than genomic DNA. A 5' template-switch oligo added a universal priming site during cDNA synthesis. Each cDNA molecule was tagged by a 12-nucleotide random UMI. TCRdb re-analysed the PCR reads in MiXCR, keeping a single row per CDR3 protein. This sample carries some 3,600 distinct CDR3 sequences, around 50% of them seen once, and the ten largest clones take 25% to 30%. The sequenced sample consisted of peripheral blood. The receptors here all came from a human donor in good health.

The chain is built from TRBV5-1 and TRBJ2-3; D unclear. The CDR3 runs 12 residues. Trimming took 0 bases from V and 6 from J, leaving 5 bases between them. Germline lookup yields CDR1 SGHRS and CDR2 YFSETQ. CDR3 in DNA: TGCGCCAGCAGCTTGGTTTCCGATACGCAGTATTTT. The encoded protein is CASSLVSDTQYF. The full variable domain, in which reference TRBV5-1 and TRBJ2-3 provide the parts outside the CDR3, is KAGVTQTPRYLIKTRGQQVTLSCSPISGHRSVSWYQQTPGQGLQFLFEYFSETQRNKGNFPGRFSGRQFSNSRSEMNVSTLELGDSALYLCASSLVSDTQYFGPGTRLTVL.

The CDR3 here is CASSPGGRRNNEQFF. CDR3 bases: TGTGCCAGCAGCCCGGGAGGTAGACGGAACAATGAGCAGTTCTTC. The chain has TRBV3-1 and TRBJ2-1; TRBD2 agrees at 7 bases. This CDR3 contains 15 residues. V was pared by 4 bases and J by 5 bases, with 8 bases of the junction left unmatched. CDR1 and CDR2 from the germline V gene are LGHDT and YNNKEL (reference sequence).

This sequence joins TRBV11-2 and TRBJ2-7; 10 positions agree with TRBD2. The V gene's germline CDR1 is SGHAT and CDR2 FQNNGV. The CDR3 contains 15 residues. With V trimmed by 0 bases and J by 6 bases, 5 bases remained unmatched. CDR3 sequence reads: CASSLDQRGGGEQYF. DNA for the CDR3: TGTGCCAGCAGCTTAGACCAGCGGGGGGGCGGCGAGCAGTACTTC.

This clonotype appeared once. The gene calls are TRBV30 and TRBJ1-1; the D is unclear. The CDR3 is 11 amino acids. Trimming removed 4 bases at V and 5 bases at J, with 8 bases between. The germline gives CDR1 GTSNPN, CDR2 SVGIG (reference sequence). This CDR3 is CAWTRRTEAFF. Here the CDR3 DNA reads TGTGCCTGGACAAGGCGGACTGAAGCTTTCTTT.

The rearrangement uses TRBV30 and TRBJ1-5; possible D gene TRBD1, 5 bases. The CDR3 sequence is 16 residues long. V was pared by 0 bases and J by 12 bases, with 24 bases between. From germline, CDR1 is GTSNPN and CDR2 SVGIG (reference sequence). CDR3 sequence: CAWSVDSNGFVGRQHF. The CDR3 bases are TGTGCCTGGAGTGTAGACAGTAATGGGTTCGTGGGACGCCAGCATTTT.

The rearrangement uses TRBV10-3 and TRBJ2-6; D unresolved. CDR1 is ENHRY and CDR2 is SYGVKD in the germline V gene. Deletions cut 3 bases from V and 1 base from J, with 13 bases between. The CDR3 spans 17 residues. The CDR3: CAISEISTESGANVLTF. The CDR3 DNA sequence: TGTGCCATCAGTGAAATAAGCACAGAGTCTGGGGCCAACGTCCTGACTTTC.

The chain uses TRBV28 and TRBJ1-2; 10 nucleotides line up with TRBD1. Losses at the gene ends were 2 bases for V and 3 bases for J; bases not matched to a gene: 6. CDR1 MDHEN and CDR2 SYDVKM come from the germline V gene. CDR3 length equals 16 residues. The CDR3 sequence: CASSLGGTGDYYGYTF. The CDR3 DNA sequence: TGTGCCAGCAGTTTAGGAGGGACAGGGGATTACTATGGCTACACCTTC.

The CDR3 bases are TGTGCCAGCAGCCCCGAGGCGAACTATGGCTACACCTTC. It codes for CASSPEANYGYTF. The chain has TRBV27 and TRBJ1-2, with no clear D. Trimming removed 6 bases at V and 2 bases at J, with 10 bases between. Germline-derived CDR1 and CDR2 are MNHEY and SMNVEV (reference sequence). The CDR3 totals 13 residues.

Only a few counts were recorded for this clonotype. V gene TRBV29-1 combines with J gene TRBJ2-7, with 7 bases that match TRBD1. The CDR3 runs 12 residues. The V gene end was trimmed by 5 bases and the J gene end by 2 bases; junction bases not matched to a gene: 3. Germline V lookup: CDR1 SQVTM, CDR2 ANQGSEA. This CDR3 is CSVKTGTYEQYF. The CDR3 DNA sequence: TGCAGCGTTAAGACAGGGACCTACGAGCAGTACTTC.

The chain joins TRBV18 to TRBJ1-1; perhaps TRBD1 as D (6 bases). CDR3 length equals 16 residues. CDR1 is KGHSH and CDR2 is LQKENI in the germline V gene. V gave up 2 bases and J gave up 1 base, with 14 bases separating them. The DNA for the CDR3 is TGTGCCAGCTCACCAGACGGCAGGGGAAGGAACACTGAAGCTTTCTTT. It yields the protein CASSPDGRGRNTEAFF.

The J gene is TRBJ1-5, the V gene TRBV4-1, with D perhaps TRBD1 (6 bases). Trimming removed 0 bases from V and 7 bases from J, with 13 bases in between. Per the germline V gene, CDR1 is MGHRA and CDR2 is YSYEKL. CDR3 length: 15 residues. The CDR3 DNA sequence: TGCGCCAGCAGCCAAGATTGGGGGGCGTGGCAGCCCCAGCATTTT. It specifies CASSQDWGAWQPQHF.

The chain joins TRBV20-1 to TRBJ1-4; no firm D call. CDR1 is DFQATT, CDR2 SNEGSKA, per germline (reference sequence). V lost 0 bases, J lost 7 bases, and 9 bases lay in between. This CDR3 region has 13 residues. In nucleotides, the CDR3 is TGCAGTGCTAGAGATAGCCAGCGTGAAAAACTGTTTTTT. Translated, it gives CSARDSQREKLFF.

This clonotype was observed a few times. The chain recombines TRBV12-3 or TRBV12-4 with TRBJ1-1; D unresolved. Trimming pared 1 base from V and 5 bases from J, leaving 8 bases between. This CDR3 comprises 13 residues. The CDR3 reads CASSLGGVTEAFF. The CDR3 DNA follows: TGTGCCAGCAGTTTAGGGGGAGTGACTGAAGCTTTCTTT.

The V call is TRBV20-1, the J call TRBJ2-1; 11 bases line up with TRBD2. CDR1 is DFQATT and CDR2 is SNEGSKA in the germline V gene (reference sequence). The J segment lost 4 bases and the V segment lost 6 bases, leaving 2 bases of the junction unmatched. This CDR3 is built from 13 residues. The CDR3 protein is CSAPSGGYNEQFF. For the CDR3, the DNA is TGCAGTGCACCTAGCGGGGGGTACAATGAGCAGTTCTTC.

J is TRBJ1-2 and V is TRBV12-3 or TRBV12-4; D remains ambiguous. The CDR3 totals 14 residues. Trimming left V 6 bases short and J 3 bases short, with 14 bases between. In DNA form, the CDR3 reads TGTGCCAGCAGGGACTCGGATAGGGACTATGGCTACACCTTC. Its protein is CASRDSDRDYGYTF.

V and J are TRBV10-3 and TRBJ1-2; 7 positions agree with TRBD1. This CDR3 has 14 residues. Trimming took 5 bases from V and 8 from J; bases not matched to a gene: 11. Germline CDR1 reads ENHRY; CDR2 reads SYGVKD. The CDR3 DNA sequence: TGTGCCATCAGTCCCCGGTCGCGGGGACAGGGCTACACCTTC. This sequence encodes CAISPRSRGQGYTF.

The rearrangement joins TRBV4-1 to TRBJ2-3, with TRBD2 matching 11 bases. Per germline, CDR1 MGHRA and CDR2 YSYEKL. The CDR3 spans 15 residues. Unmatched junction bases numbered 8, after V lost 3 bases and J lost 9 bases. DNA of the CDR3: TGCGCCAGCAGCCACATACTAGCGGGGGAGGGAACGCAGTATTTT. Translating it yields CASSHILAGEGTQYF.

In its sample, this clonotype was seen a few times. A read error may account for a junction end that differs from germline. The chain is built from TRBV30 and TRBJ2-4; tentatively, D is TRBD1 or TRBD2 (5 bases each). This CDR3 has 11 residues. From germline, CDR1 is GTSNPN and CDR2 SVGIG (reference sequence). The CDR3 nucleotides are TGCGCCGGGGCGATCGGAAACATTCAGTACTTC. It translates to CAGAIGNIQYF.

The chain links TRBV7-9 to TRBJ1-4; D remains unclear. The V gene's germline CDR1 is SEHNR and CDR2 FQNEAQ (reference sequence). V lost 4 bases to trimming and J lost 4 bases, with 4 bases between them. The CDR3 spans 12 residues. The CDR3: CASSSNNEKLFF. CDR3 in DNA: TGTGCCAGCAGCTCGAATAATGAAAAACTGTTTTTT. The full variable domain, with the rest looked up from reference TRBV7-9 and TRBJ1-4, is DTGVSQNPRHKITKRGQNVTFRCDPISEHNRLYWYRQTLGQGPEFLTYFQNEAQLEKSRLLSDRFSAERPKGSFSTLEIQRTEQGDSAMYLCASSSNNEKLFFGSGTQLSVL.

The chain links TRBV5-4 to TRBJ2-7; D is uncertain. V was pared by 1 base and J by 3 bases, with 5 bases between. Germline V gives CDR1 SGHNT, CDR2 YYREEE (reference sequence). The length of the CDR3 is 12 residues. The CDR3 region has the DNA TGTGCCAGCAGCTTGACCAGCTACGAGCAGTACTTC. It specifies CASSLTSYEQYF.

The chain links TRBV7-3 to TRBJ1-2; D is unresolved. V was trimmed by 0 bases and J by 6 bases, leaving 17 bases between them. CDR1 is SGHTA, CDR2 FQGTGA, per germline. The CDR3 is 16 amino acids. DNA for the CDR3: TGTGCCAGCAGCTTAACCCCCCGGGTGGGGTTGGATGGCTACACCTTC. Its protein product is CASSLTPRVGLDGYTF.

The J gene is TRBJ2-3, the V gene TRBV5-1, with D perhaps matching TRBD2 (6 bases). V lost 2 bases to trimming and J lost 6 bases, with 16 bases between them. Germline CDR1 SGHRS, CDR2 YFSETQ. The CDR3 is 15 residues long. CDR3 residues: CASSFSGEEADTQYF. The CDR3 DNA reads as TGCGCCAGCAGCTTCTCGGGGGAGGAGGCGGATACGCAGTATTTT.

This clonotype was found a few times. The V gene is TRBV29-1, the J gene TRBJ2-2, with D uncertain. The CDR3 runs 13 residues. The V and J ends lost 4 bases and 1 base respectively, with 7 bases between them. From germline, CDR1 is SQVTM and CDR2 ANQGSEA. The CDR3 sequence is CSVAWMNTGELFF. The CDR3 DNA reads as TGCAGCGTTGCCTGGATGAACACCGGGGAGCTGTTTTTT.

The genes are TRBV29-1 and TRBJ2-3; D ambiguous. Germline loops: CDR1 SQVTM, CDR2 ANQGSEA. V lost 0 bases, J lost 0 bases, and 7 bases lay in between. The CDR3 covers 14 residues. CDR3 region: CSVEDAWSTDTQYF. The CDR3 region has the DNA TGCAGCGTTGAAGATGCATGGAGCACAGATACGCAGTATTTT.

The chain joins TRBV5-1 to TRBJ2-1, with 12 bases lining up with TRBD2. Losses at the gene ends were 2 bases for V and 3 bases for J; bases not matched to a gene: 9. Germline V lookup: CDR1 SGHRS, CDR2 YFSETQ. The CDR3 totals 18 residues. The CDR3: CASSFTVLTSGGYNEQFF. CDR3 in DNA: TGCGCCAGCAGCTTCACCGTATTGACTAGCGGGGGCTACAATGAGCAGTTCTTC.

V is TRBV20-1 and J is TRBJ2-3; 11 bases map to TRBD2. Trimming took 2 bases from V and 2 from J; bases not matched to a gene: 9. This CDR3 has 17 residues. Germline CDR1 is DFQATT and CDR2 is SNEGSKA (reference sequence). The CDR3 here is CSARNPLAGGNTDTQYF. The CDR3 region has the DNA TGCAGTGCTAGAAACCCTCTAGCGGGGGGCAACACAGATACGCAGTATTTT.